This T cell receptor (beta chain) was obtained from a study of low-dose radiotherapy and immunotherapy resistance in tumors. Turning to the study itself: Cohort 1 was given 0.5 Gy fractions every 2 weeks, 6.5 Gy in total.

Primers targeting TRAV and TRBV primed first-strand cDNA, covering alpha and beta chains. TCR amplification involved roughly 21 PCR cycles with a constant-region primer and V-primer adapter. A single record per CDR3 protein comes from TCRdb applying MiXCR to the reads. The profile shows about 39,000 distinct CDR3 sequences, roughly a third of them singletons. Time point in this sample: before trial treatment. Between the trimmed V and J ends, which lost 4 bases and 4 bases, there was a span of 16 bases. This CDR3 region has 15 residues. CDR1 is SEHNR, CDR2 FQNEAQ, per germline (reference sequence). This clonotype has a count of ten or more.

The sequence was obtained from a male donor with gallbladder cancer. The rearrangement joins TRBV7-9 to TRBJ1-2; possibly TRBD1 for D (5 bases). The specimen comprised PBMCs, sampled before treatment. The CDR3, as DNA: TGTGCCAGCAGCTCAGACGTCGGGCAGGGCTATGGCTACACCTTC. Translation: CASSSDVGQGYGYTF.